This T cell receptor beta chain derives from a study of post-analysis software for immune sequencing data. Overall study results and limits: Roughly 5 TRBV segments, including TRBV5-6, TRBV5-1 and TRBV20-1, were more frequent in patients than controls. Patients with multiple sclerosis recorded significantly lower normalized Chao1 diversity than controls, the study found.

Sequencing libraries made from TCR beta cDNA carried unique molecular identifiers. TCRdb re-called the PCR reads through MiXCR, storing one row per CDR3 protein. The sample shows hundreds of thousands of distinct CDR3 sequences, over 45% of them seen only once. Germline loops: CDR1 LNHDA, CDR2 SQIVND (reference sequence). The CDR3 is 15 amino acids. V lost 5 bases and J lost 3; bases outside the gene matches: 10. A remark on this clonotype: The antigen is unknown.

The sequencing input was blood. The chain carries TRBV19 and TRBJ2-7; 7 bases align to TRBD1. The origin of this receptor is a girl aged 2-10 years with multiple sclerosis. DNA for the CDR3: TGTGCCAGTAGTCCCTACGACAGGGTTCTCTACGAGCAGTACTTC. This encodes CASSPYDRVLYEQYF.